This T cell receptor beta chain was captured in a study of cytomegalovirus exposure and HLA in healthy donors. Study-wide findings and caveats: Earlier findings revealed that most TCR beta V segments proved productive either about 87% or about 30% of the time.

Sampled while nominally healthy, donors likely had unrecorded immune exposures. Points on this clone: Its cognate antigen is unknown.

Primers: 60 Vbeta forward and 13 Jbeta reverse. Data came from immunoSEQ multiplex PCR; TCRdb stores just in-frame clones and leaves some out. The profile shows approximately 150,000 clones, 75% to 80% of them singletons. CDR1 is SNHLY, CDR2 FYNNEI, per germline. Trimming cost V 8 bases and J 2 bases, with 11 bases left between them. This CDR3 spans 13 amino acids. The sequence was obtained from a male donor in good health and CMV-seronegative. The chain links TRBV2 to TRBJ2-3; D may be TRBD2 (6 bases). The sample taken for sequencing was PBMCs. The CDR3 reads CASRWGVTDTQYF. The DNA for the CDR3 is TGTGCCAGCCGATGGGGGGTCACAGATACGCAGTATTTT.